One sample yielded the 7 T cell receptor beta chains listed below, sequenced in a study of CD8 T cells in ankylosing spondylitis. MiXCR, applied by TCRdb to the 5' RACE reads, yields one record per CDR3 protein. The sample includes 150,000 to 200,000 distinct CDR3 sequences, roughly 10% of them seen just once. Material for sequencing was blood, either unsorted or a sorted T cell fraction (not recorded which). Source of these receptors: a male donor with ankylosing spondylitis or in good health (not recorded which).

This clonotype was counted many times. CDR3 region: CATSDFASVSPSRLNDKQFF. The DNA for the CDR3 is TGTGCCACCAGTGATTTCGCGTCGGTTAGCCCCTCCCGGCTTAATGATAAGCAGTTCTTC. The gene calls are TRBV24-1 and TRBJ2-1, with D hard to call. Between the trimmed V and J ends, which lost 1 base and 11 bases, there was a span of 32 bases. Per germline, CDR1 KGHDR and CDR2 SFDVKD. The CDR3 spans 20 residues.

This clonotype was counted only a few times. The chain combines TRBV4-3 with TRBJ2-2; 9 nucleotides line up with TRBD2. CDR1 is LGHNA, CDR2 YSLEER, per germline. CDR3 length: 19 amino acids. J gave up 5 bases and V 0 bases, and 13 bases lay outside the gene matches. CDR3 in amino acids: CASSQELQILAGRTGELFF. The DNA of the CDR3 is TGCGCCAGCAGCCAAGAATTACAAATCCTAGCGGGGAGGACCGGGGAGCTGTTTTTT.

This clonotype was seen more than once but under ten times. The DNA for the CDR3 is TGTGCCAGCAGCCTAAGGCGTCTAGCGGGGGGGAATGAGCAGTTCTTC. It encodes CASSLRRLAGGNEQFF. The chain is built from TRBV7-2 and TRBJ2-1, with 12 bases that match TRBD2. The ends lost 5 bases at V and 7 bases at J; junction bases unmatched: 9. The CDR3 contains 16 residues. Germline CDR1 SGHTA, CDR2 FQGNSA.

This clonotype was seen more than once but under ten times. The chain uses TRBV11-2 and TRBJ2-1, with a weak D call TRBD2 (6 bases). The CDR3 has 15 amino acids. The V gene's germline CDR1 is SGHAT and CDR2 FQNNGV. Between the trimmed V and J ends, which lost 5 bases and 12 bases, there was a span of 23 bases. The CDR3 sequence is CASSVPITTSWAQFF. CDR3 coding DNA: TGTGCCAGCAGCGTACCGATAACAACTAGCTGGGCGCAGTTCTTC.

This clonotype was recorded at least ten times. The V call is TRBV10-3, the J call TRBJ2-5; D uncertain. This CDR3 is 14 amino acids long. Germline V gives CDR1 ENHRY, CDR2 SYGVKD. Trimming pared 0 bases from V and 1 base from J, leaving 6 bases between. This CDR3 reads CAISESRPQETQYF. The CDR3 coding sequence is TGTGCCATCAGTGAGTCACGACCCCAAGAGACCCAGTACTTC.

Notes on this clonotype: This could be a read error, since a much larger clone is one nucleotide away. The rearrangement links TRBV20-1 to TRBJ2-2; tentatively, D is TRBD1 (6 bases). Germline V gene sequence: CDR1 DFQATT, CDR2 SNEGSKA (reference sequence). The CDR3 totals 12 residues. In nucleotides, the CDR3 is TGCAGTGCTAGAGTCCGGGAAGGGGGGCTGTTTTTT. Translating gives CSARVREGGLFF.

The DNA for the CDR3 is TGTGCCAGCAGTGGTGACAGGACGAACACCGGGGAGCTGTTTTTT. Its translation is CASSGDRTNTGELFF. The chain has TRBV2 and TRBJ2-2, with D possibly TRBD1 on 6 matching bases. Germline-derived CDR1 and CDR2 are SNHLY and FYNNEI. V dropped 4 bases and J dropped 0 bases, with 9 bases sitting between them. The CDR3 has 15 amino acids.